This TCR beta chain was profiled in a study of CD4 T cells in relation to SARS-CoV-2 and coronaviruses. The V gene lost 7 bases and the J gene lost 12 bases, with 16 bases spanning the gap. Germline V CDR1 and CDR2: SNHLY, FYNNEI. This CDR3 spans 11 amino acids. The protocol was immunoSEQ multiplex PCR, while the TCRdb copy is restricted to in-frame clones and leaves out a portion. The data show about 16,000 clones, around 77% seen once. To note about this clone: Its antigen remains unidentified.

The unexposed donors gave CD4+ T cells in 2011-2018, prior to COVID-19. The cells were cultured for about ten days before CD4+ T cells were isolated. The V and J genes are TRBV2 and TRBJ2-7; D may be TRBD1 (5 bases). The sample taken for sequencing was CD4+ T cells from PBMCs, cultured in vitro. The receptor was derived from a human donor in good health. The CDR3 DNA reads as TGTGCCAGCACACAAAACAGGATACTGTACTTC. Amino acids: CASTQNRILYF.